Shown below are 25 T cell receptor beta chains from a single sample sequenced in a study of T cell repertoires in cytomegalovirus infection (dated by TCRdb to between 2017 and 2020). Sequencing relied on an Illumina HiSeq 1500. TCRdb cleaned the public reads at Q25 with fastp, built clones with MiXCR and kept in-frame beta chains. Every CDR3 protein is listed once, alongside the most common genes and DNA of its rows. The table for this sample lists hundreds of thousands of distinct CDR3 sequences; approximately 24% of them were counted only once. The ten largest make up 8% of the sample. The specimen sequenced was CD8+ T cells from PBMCs. These receptors were obtained from a human donor in good health (CMV status not recorded). Some clones in this sample may be carry-over from other donors' samples.

Ten or more counts support this clonotype. V is TRBV7-8 and J is TRBJ2-7, with TRBD1 as a possible D gene (6 bases). The CDR3 runs 15 residues. V was clipped by 5 bases and J by 5 bases, with 19 bases between them. Germline V gene lookup returns CDR1 SGHVS and CDR2 FQNEAQ. As DNA, the CDR3 is TGTGCCAGCAGCCCCCGTAAGGGGGTATGGGACGAGCAGTACGTC. Its protein product is CASSPRKGVWDEQYV.

This rearrangement joins TRBV28 to TRBJ2-2, with a tentative D call TRBD2 (5 bases). The V end lost 8 bases, the J end lost 0 bases, and 16 bases lay between the germline ends. Per germline, CDR1 MDHEN and CDR2 SYDVKM. CDR3 length: 16 residues. CDR3 coding DNA: TGTGCCAGCTCTCCCGGAACAGCGGCGAACACCGGGGAGCTGTTTTTT. The encoded protein is CASSPGTAANTGELFF.

In DNA, the CDR3 is TGCAGCGTTGCCATGAACACCGGGGAGCTGTTTTTT. Its protein product is CSVAMNTGELFF. This chain links TRBV29-1 with TRBJ2-2; D is ambiguous. Germline V lookup: CDR1 SQVTM, CDR2 ANQGSEA. Trimming left V 4 bases short and J 1 base short, with 4 bases between. This CDR3 is built from 12 residues.

The J gene is TRBJ2-5, the V gene TRBV20-1; 9 nucleotides line up with TRBD1. In germline, CDR1 is DFQATT, CDR2 SNEGSKA (reference sequence). The CDR3 is made up of 13 amino acids. Trimming took 4 bases from V and 4 from J; bases not matched to a gene: 4. CDR3 DNA: TGCAGTGCTATGGACAGGGGAGGAGAGACCCAGTACTTC. Protein product: CSAMDRGGETQYF.

This CDR3 is CASNEAEGIDEQFF. In DNA form, the CDR3 reads TGTGCCAGCAACGAGGCCGAGGGGATCGATGAGCAGTTCTTC. The chain joins TRBV6-5 to TRBJ2-1; D may be TRBD1 or TRBD2 (5 bases each). V gave up 7 bases and J gave up 8 bases, with 18 bases separating them. The CDR3 loop spans 14 amino acids. Germline CDR1 MNHEY, CDR2 SVGAGI.

V and J are TRBV6-2 or TRBV6-3 and TRBJ2-1, with D possibly TRBD2 on 6 matching bases. Germline V gene sequence: CDR1 MNHEY, CDR2 SVGEGT. V shed 4 bases and J shed 3 bases, with 19 bases lying between them. The CDR3 extends over 17 amino acids. The CDR3 nucleotides are TGTGCCAGCAGTTCTCCTAGCCTCCTCGGGGGCTACAATGAGCAGTTCTTC. Residues: CASSSPSLLGGYNEQFF.

This clonotype was seen at least ten times. The V and J genes are TRBV6-5 and TRBJ1-2; D gene unclear. Germline CDR1 MNHEY, CDR2 SVGAGI. Trimming removed 2 bases from V and 5 bases from J, with 9 bases in between. The CDR3 is 13 residues long. CDR3 region: CASSYNSGYGYTF. The CDR3 region has the DNA TGTGCCAGCAGTTACAACTCGGGTTATGGCTACACCTTC.

V and J are TRBV6-4 and TRBJ2-1; 7 bases align to TRBD2. The CDR3 extends over 15 amino acids. J gave up 2 bases and V 4 bases, and 5 bases lay outside the gene matches. Germline V gene lookup returns CDR1 MRHNA and CDR2 SNTAGT. CDR3 in amino acids: CASSALGGAYNEQFF. The CDR3 coding sequence is TGTGCCAGCAGTGCCTTGGGGGGGGCCTACAATGAGCAGTTCTTC.

In this sample, this clonotype turned up a few times. The chain combines TRBV2 with TRBJ2-5; no firm D call. The CDR3 runs 15 residues. Germline CDR1 is SNHLY and CDR2 is FYNNEI. V lost 4 bases and J 2 bases, leaving 14 bases between the germline ends. CDR3 protein: CASSGPSKFQETQYF. The CDR3 DNA follows: TGTGCCAGCAGTGGGCCATCAAAATTTCAAGAGACCCAGTACTTC.

The sample holds one count of this clonotype. The gene calls are TRBV11-3 and TRBJ2-1; the match to TRBD2 covers 11 bases. V lost 0 bases and J lost 2; bases outside the gene matches: 9. Germline CDR1 and CDR2: SGHNT and YENEEA. There are 19 residues in the CDR3. CDR3 sequence: CASSLDSPLAGEPYNEQFF. The CDR3 coding sequence is TGTGCCAGCAGCTTAGATTCCCCACTAGCGGGGGAACCCTACAATGAGCAGTTCTTC. The full variable domain, rest sourced from reference TRBV11-3 and TRBJ2-1, is EAGVVQSPRYKIIEKKQPVAFWCNPISGHNTLYWYLQNLGQGPELLIRYENEEAVDDSQLPKDRFSAERLKGVDSTLKIQPAELGDSAVYLCASSLDSPLAGEPYNEQFFGPGTRLTVL.

This clonotype was found many times. The V and J genes are TRBV7-9 and TRBJ1-1; D remains unclear. V was pared by 8 bases and J by 2 bases, with 6 bases between. Germline V CDR1 and CDR2: SEHNR, FQNEAQ (reference sequence). CDR3 length equals 11 residues. Here the CDR3 reads CASYRNTEAFF. CDR3 sequence (DNA): TGTGCCAGCTACCGTAACACTGAAGCTTTCTTT.

This clonotype was picked up a small number of times. The chain is built from TRBV20-1 and TRBJ2-2, with TRBD1 identical over 7 bases. The CDR3 sequence is 16 residues long. From germline, CDR1 is DFQATT and CDR2 SNEGSKA (reference sequence). The junction had 8 bases not matched to a gene; V was cut back by 2 bases and J by 2 bases. DNA of the CDR3: TGCAGTGCTAGAACCCCGGGACAGACTAACACCGGGGAGCTGTTTTTT. Protein sequence: CSARTPGQTNTGELFF.

This clonotype was observed a handful of times. The J gene is TRBJ2-1, the V gene TRBV2; 8 nucleotides align to TRBD1. The CDR3 spans 15 residues. V lost 10 bases to trimming and J lost 4 bases; unmatched junction nucleotides: 12. CDR1 SNHLY and CDR2 FYNNEI come from the germline V gene. The CDR3 region is CATLGGTGGYNEQFF. The CDR3 DNA is TGTGCCACCCTAGGGGGGACAGGAGGATACAATGAGCAGTTCTTC.

Many counts were recorded for this clonotype. The chain recombines TRBV12-3 or TRBV12-4 with TRBJ2-7; no definite D call. V shed 7 bases and J shed 0 bases, with 13 bases lying between them. The CDR3 length is 14 residues. The CDR3 bases are TGTGCCAGCACCAACTCAAGGACCTCCTACGAGCAGTACTTC. Translating it yields CASTNSRTSYEQYF.

This clonotype was detected a few times. J is TRBJ2-7 and V is TRBV12-3 or TRBV12-4, with 7 bases identical to TRBD1. After removal of 0 bases from V and 0 bases from J, the junction contained 2 bases not matched to a gene. The CDR3 extends over 15 amino acids. The CDR3 bases are TGTGCCAGCAGTTTAGCAGGACAGGCCTCCTACGAGCAGTACTTC. Residues: CASSLAGQASYEQYF.

This clonotype was counted a few times. The rearrangement joins TRBV5-6 to TRBJ2-3, with a tentative D call TRBD2 (5 bases). The CDR3 extends over 14 amino acids. Deletions cut 0 bases from V and 11 bases from J, with 16 bases between. The V gene's germline CDR1 is SGHDT and CDR2 YYEEEE. The CDR3 coding sequence is TGTGCCAGCAGCTTGGAAGCTAGCCGGATCCAGCAGTATTTT. It specifies CASSLEASRIQQYF.

The chain is built from TRBV7-9 and TRBJ2-3; 12 bases are shared with TRBD2. This CDR3 contains 16 residues. J gave up 4 bases and V 4 bases, and 6 bases lay outside the gene matches. Germline V gene lookup returns CDR1 SEHNR and CDR2 FQNEAQ (reference sequence). This CDR3 reads CASSSLAGGRPDTQYF. The CDR3 bases are TGTGCCAGCAGCTCCCTAGCGGGGGGGCGCCCAGATACGCAGTATTTT.

Comment on this clonotype: This may be a read error, as it is one base from a much larger clone. The chain couples TRBV7-6 to TRBJ1-1, with no clear D. In germline, CDR1 is SGHVS, CDR2 FNYEAQ. Deletions cut 1 base from V and 11 bases from J, with 11 bases between. CDR3 length: 12 amino acids. The CDR3 DNA reads TGTGCCAGCAGCTTAGGGATCTCATCGGCTTTCTTT. Protein sequence: CASSLGISSAFF.

The chain combines TRBV5-4 with TRBJ2-1, with 8 bases lining up with TRBD1. This CDR3 is built from 13 residues. The J segment lost 7 bases and the V segment lost 7 bases, leaving 7 bases of the junction unmatched. Per germline, CDR1 SGHNT and CDR2 YYREEE (reference sequence). The CDR3 DNA sequence: TGTGCCAGCTTCGGACAGGGCTGGAATGAGCAGTTCTTC. Amino acids: CASFGQGWNEQFF.

This clonotype was counted many times. CDR3 sequence: CASSLAIEGTSTDTQYF. Written as DNA, the CDR3 is TGTGCCAGCAGCTTAGCTATAGAGGGGACTAGCACAGATACGCAGTATTTT. J is TRBJ2-3 and V is TRBV7-2; a weak D match, TRBD2 (6 bases). The CDR3 runs 17 residues. V was cut by 0 bases and J by 0 bases, with 13 bases left in between. Germline CDR1 and CDR2: SGHTA and FQGNSA.

This clonotype was observed a few times. The rearrangement links TRBV29-1 to TRBJ1-2, with D unresolved. The CDR3 runs 12 residues. Germline assignment: CDR1 SQVTM and CDR2 ANQGSEA. Deletions cut 4 bases from V and 5 bases from J, with 11 bases between. DNA for the CDR3: TGCAGCGTTGCCGGGATTAAGTATGGCTACACCTTC. Amino acid sequence: CSVAGIKYGYTF.

At least ten counts were recorded for this clonotype. The chain joins TRBV19 to TRBJ1-5; D is undetermined. CDR1 and CDR2 (germline): LNHDA, SQIVND (reference sequence). V lost 0 bases and J lost 4, with 10 bases in between. This CDR3 has 15 residues. The CDR3 DNA sequence: TGTGCCAGTAGTATAGATCTTACACTAAATCAGCCCCAGCATTTT. Protein sequence: CASSIDLTLNQPQHF.

J is TRBJ2-4 and V is TRBV6-2 or TRBV6-3; D is tentatively TRBD1 or TRBD2 (5 bases each). From germline, CDR1 is MNHEY and CDR2 SVGEGT. V lost 6 bases, J lost 0 bases, and 15 bases lay in between. The CDR3 sequence is 16 residues long. The CDR3 coding sequence is TGTGCCAGCAGCCCCCGGGGCACTCTAGCCAAAAACATTCAGTACTTC. Translation gives CASSPRGTLAKNIQYF.

This clonotype showed up just a few times. The rearrangement links TRBV2 to TRBJ2-1, with 7 bases identical to TRBD1. The length of the CDR3 is 15 residues. V shed 3 bases and J 4 bases; nucleotides not matched to a gene: 6. Germline V gene sequence: CDR1 SNHLY, CDR2 FYNNEI. The CDR3 DNA is TGTGCCAGCAGTGACCCTGGACAGGCATACAATGAGCAGTTCTTC. Translated: CASSDPGQAYNEQFF.

This clonotype has more than one count but fewer than ten. This chain uses TRBV3-1 with TRBJ2-1, with a weak D call TRBD2 (5 bases). The CDR3 covers 11 residues. The germline V gene has CDR1 LGHDT and CDR2 YNNKEL (reference sequence). Between the trimmed V and J ends, which lost 1 base and 14 bases, there was a span of 9 bases. The CDR3, as DNA: TGTGCCAGCAGCCAAGGCCTAGCAAAGTTCTTC. This codes for CASSQGLAKFF.